This TCR beta chain is drawn from a study of blood T cell repertoires in COVID-19. Study as a whole: Sites across the United States, Italy and Spain contributed samples from acute and convalescent COVID-19. Sources were T cells, B-cell-depleted T cells, or PBMCs; the material itself was cDNA or gDNA.

Enrollees, about 18 to 90 years old, lived in fewer than 25 US areas. Either two negative PCRs, clearance, or symptom resolution qualified Cohort 3 donors as recovered. Method: immunoSEQ multiplex PCR; TCRdb's copy keeps in-frame clones and lacks some. Here the sample spans over 200,000 clones, less than 85% being singletons. This CDR3 region has 16 residues. The germline V gene has CDR1 MDHEN and CDR2 SYDVKM. After removal of 3 bases from V and 5 bases from J, the junction contained 7 bases not matched to a gene. This receptor was taken from a man aged 35 to 55 who had recovered from COVID-19. Sequenced material: PBMCs or T cells enriched from blood (not recorded which). J is TRBJ2-2 and V is TRBV28; 9 bases map to TRBD1. In DNA form, the CDR3 reads TGTGCCAGCAGTTTCGCCGGGACAGGGATTACCGGGGAGCTGTTTTTT. Its protein is CASSFAGTGITGELFF.